This note documents a single TCR beta chain sequence. The antigen is unknown. This record belongs to a study of Ad26.COV2.S vaccination and SARS-CoV-2 variants. Turning to the study itself: Once, or twice with 56 days between doses, Ad26.COV2.S was given intramuscularly. Study-wide results and limits: Among vaccine recipients, spike-specific TCR breadth exceeded that of placebo recipients. Responses of spike-specific T cells (both CD8+ and CD4+) reportedly showed substantial breadth after vaccination.

Sequencing was performed with immunoSEQ multiplex PCR; in TCRdb, only in-frame clones are kept and a portion is missing. This table has about 680,000 clones, about 90% appearing once. CDR3 size: 15 residues. Germline lookup yields CDR1 LGHNA and CDR2 YSLEER. The trim removed 4 bases at V and 4 bases at J, leaving 9 bases unmatched. Described treatment: around 19 received Ad26.COV2.S at low or high dose, single or two shots; several received placebo; per-sample allocation not given. Following the first vaccine or placebo injection, samples were taken on day 63. The sequencing here drew on peripheral blood, taken in a trial of Ad26.COV2.S vaccine versus placebo. This sequence originates from a person between 18 and 59 years old who received the Ad26.COV2.S COVID-19 vaccine or a placebo. The J gene is TRBJ1-2, the V gene TRBV4-3; 7 bases map to TRBD1. The CDR3 reads CASSLGTVGIYGYTF. CDR3 sequence (DNA): TGCGCCAGCAGCCTCGGGACAGTAGGGATCTATGGCTACACCTTC.